This T cell receptor (beta chain) originates from a study of blood T cell repertoires in COVID-19 (dated by TCRdb to 2020 to 2022). With respect to the entire study: Samples covering the acute and convalescent phases of COVID-19 were provided by collaborators in the United States, Italy and Spain. The material from the prospective study consisted of cDNA or gDNA derived from T cells, B-cell-depleted T cells, or PBMCs. Subjects who had been exposed to COVID-19, were actively infected with it, or had recovered from it provided the deeply sampled blood TCRbeta repertoires that made up the dataset. The repertoires were released in a freely available public database meant as a resource for research on the immune response to SARS-CoV-2. Samples were obtained from the ongoing ImmuneRACE study (first 160 participants) and from about 1,300 subjects provided by 6 global collaborators. A de-identified subject ID, COVID-19 status, age in years and sex were almost always included in the sample metadata. Where available, HLA class I and class II types were obtained from metadata supplied by the sample provider rather than from assay-based typing. The research as a whole found: Clinical and demographic metadata were provided uncurated, with the amount varying by source and participant.

TCRbeta CDR3 regions were amplified from genomic DNA using the immunoSEQ Assay, a bias-controlled multiplex PCR. The original pipeline was this. Nucleated cell counts per sample were estimated from amplification of reference gene primers within the assay. Sequence reads were collapsed and filtered to measure the absolute abundance of every unique TCRbeta CDR3 rearrangement. Productive Simpson clonality was computed per sample as the square root of Simpson's diversity index over productive rearrangements. The source is immuneACCESS, and TCRdb retained only in-frame sequences with V and J called. Part of the clones is not carried over; for the studies checked, unresolved V genes explain less than half of this, and the remainder is unexplained. The V and J calls and clone size were taken over from that table, and D and trimming were inferred from the DNA. The sample table lists about 200,000 clones, around 86% of them with a count of one. Less than 6% of the sample is held by the ten biggest clonotypes.

One collaborating source in Seattle enrolled patients during active infection and followed them longitudinally through the course of disease. Collaborating institutions collected whole blood in K2EDTA tubes following their own protocols. Collaborator samples were shipped for TCRbeta analysis as frozen whole blood, isolated PBMCs, or DNA extracted from either sample type. The germline V gene (reference sequence) sets CDR1 to LNHDA and CDR2 to SQIVND. Inclusive of the bounding cysteine and phenylalanine, the CDR3 is 13 residues long. Solely the CDR3 DNA is kept, with 39 bases framed from the first base. A distance of 9 bases separates the germline ends of V and J, which lose 5 bases and 4 bases respectively. With respect to this clone: Its antigen specificity is not known. No quality values exist for individual bases; no much larger clone is one base distant.

The material sequenced was peripheral blood. This TCR came from a woman in her seventies with COVID-19, enrolled during active disease. The chain joins TRBV19 to TRBJ1-5; matching of 6 bases hints at TRBD1 as the D gene. For the CDR3, the sequence is CASSATGNQPQHF. The nucleotides are TGTGCCAGTAGTGCCACAGGGAATCAGCCCCAGCATTTT.